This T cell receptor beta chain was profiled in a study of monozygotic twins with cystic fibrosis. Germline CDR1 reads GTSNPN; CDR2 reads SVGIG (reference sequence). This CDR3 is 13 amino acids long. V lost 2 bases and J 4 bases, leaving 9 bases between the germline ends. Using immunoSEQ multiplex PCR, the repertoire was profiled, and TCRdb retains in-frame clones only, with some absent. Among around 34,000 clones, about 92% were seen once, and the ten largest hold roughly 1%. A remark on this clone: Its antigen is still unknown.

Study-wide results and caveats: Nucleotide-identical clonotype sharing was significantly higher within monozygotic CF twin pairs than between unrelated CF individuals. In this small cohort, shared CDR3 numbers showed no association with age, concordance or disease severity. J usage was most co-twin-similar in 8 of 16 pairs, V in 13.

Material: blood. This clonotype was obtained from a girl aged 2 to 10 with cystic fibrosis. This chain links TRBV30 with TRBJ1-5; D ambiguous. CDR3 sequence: CAWSRKGNQPQHF. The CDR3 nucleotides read TGTGCCTGGAGTCGGAAAGGGAATCAGCCCCAGCATTTT.